By frequency, the clone carrying this TCR beta chain registers medium-sized. Its target is not known. Multiplex touch-down PCR amplified TRB using TRB-A and TRB-B pools in one tube. Each CDR3 protein gets one entry in TCRdb, which reprocessed the multiplex PCR reads and gives no DNA. Its listing shows 5,500 to 6,000 distinct CDR3 sequences. TRB was amplified from approximately 230 ng of peripheral blood genomic DNA per sample. The record originates from a study of T cell clusters in autoimmune cytopenias. Whole-study findings and limits: Compared with active autoimmune hepatitis patients, healthy donors showed almost three-fold more exclusive TRB clusters.

Germline loops: CDR1 MNHEY, CDR2 SVGAGI. The CDR3 sequence is 14 residues long. Separately, the same data were catalogued under a study of T cell repertoires in aging, cancer and after chemotherapy.

Source material: peripheral blood. The chain carries TRBV6-5 and TRBJ2-1; the D call from TCRdb, TRBD1, cannot be confirmed without DNA. The clonotype was recovered from a human donor in good health. The CDR3 sequence: CASKGGSSYNEQFF.